Listed below are T cell receptor beta chains from one sample, sequenced in a study of tumor and adjacent non-tumor tissue in lung cancer. TCRdb fed the multiplex PCR reads into MiXCR, producing one record per CDR3 protein. The sample records 45,000 or so distinct CDR3 sequences, around 67% being singletons. The sample taken for sequencing was distant non-tumor lung tissue. Receptors were obtained from a middle-aged woman with non-small cell lung cancer. CDR3s include the opening cysteine and the closing phenylalanine or tryptophan. The order of the fields is D gene, clone size, J gene, V gene, CDR3 protein, CDR3 DNA. D genes are given only for firm matches. For some rows the clone size is stated as once, few or many, or as a class when expanded; others skip it.

. | . | TRBJ1-4 | TRBV11-1 | CARSLDYETGTEKLFF | TGTGCAAGAAGCTTAGACTACGAGACAGGAACCGAAAAACTGTTCTTT
TRBD2 | many | TRBJ2-1 | TRBV5-1 | CASSLASGQNEQFF | TGCGCCAGCAGCTTGGCTAGCGGGCAGAATGAGCAGTTCTTC
. | few | TRBJ2-6 | TRBV7-8 | CAGNNDGDNVLTF | TGTGCCGGCAACAACGATGGGGACAACGTCCTGACTTTC
TRBD2 | . | TRBJ2-3 | TRBV4-2 | CAGSQGLAGGPDTQYF | TGTGCCGGCAGCCAGGGACTAGCGGGGGGGCCGGATACGCAGTATTTT
. | . | TRBJ2-3 | TRBV5-1 | CASSHDSLAHRGRDTQYF | TGCGCCAGCAGCCACGACTCTCTAGCCCACCGAGGTAGAGATACGCAGTATTTT
. | . | TRBJ2-3 | TRBV5-1 | CASSLNQSGRGRGSDTQYF | TGCGCCAGCAGCCTCAACCAAAGTGGTAGGGGGAGGGGCTCAGATACGCAGTATTTT
. | . | TRBJ1-1 | TRBV12-3/TRBV12-4 | CACSPTRDREAFF | TGTGCCTGCAGTCCAACTCGAGACAGAGAAGCTTTCTTT
TRBD1 | . | TRBJ2-2 | TRBV11-2 | CAISTRQGSNTGELFF | TGTGCCATCAGCACCCGACAGGGATCCAATACCGGGGAGCTGTTTTTT
. | . | TRBJ2-7 | TRBV10-2 | CASSEKAPIIGYEQYF | TGCGCCAGCAGTGAGAAGGCACCCATTATAGGGTACGAGCAGTATTTC
TRBD2 | . | TRBJ2-3 | TRBV5-1 | CDISERTSGGSDTQYF | TGCGACATCAGCGAGCGGACTAGCGGGGGCTCAGATACGCAGTATTTT
. | . | TRBJ1-5 | TRBV29-1 | CSAGWRGTDRQHF | TGCAGCGCTGGGTGGCGGGGCACAGATAGGCAGCATTTT